These 17 T cell receptor beta chains were all obtained from the same sample, sequenced in a study of shared clonotypes between healthy human individuals. Profiling relied on immunoSEQ multiplex PCR, and the TCRdb table lists in-frame clones only, not all of them. The sample shows 2 million to 3 million clones, 93% of them seen only once. The sample taken for sequencing was naive CD4+ T cells from PBMCs. Subset specified: CD45RA+ positively selected. The receptors were sampled from a man between 18 and 29 years old in good health. Some clones in this sample may be carry-over from other donors' samples.

This clone was recorded only once. The rearrangement uses TRBV9 and TRBJ2-2, with D unresolved. With 0 bases removed from V and 0 bases from J, the gap between germline ends came to 9 bases. The germline V gene has CDR1 SGDLS and CDR2 YYNGEE. This CDR3 is 16 amino acids long. The CDR3 DNA sequence: TGTGCCAGCAGCGTAGGAGGTAAAGCGAACACCGGGGAGCTGTTTTTT. It translates to CASSVGGKANTGELFF.

This clone was recorded only once. The chain uses TRBV5-1 and TRBJ1-2, with 7 bases matching TRBD1. The germline gives CDR1 SGHRS, CDR2 YFSETQ. The CDR3 length is 15 residues. V lost 5 bases, J lost 3 bases, and 10 bases stayed unmatched. CDR3 sequence: CASSETGQVDYGYTF. The CDR3 coding sequence is TGCGCCAGCAGTGAAACTGGACAGGTTGACTATGGCTACACCTTC.

V and J are TRBV4-1 and TRBJ2-3, with 9 positions matching TRBD2. The V gene end was trimmed by 4 bases and the J gene end by 3 bases; junction bases not matched to a gene: 8. The CDR3 has 16 residues. Germline values: CDR1 MGHRA, CDR2 YSYEKL. CDR3 nucleotide sequence: TGCGCCAGCAGCCGACGCGGCGGGAGGGCTACAGATACGCAGTATTTT. Protein: CASSRRGGRATDTQYF.

V usage is TRBV28 and J usage is TRBJ2-7; TRBD2 matches at 12 bases. The J segment lost 2 bases and the V segment lost 7 bases, leaving 9 bases of the junction unmatched. Germline V gene lookup returns CDR1 MDHEN and CDR2 SYDVKM. This CDR3 contains 16 residues. Written as DNA, the CDR3 is TGTGCCAGCACAACTACTAGCGGGAGGCCCCCCTACGAGCAGTACTTC. Its protein is CASTTTSGRPPYEQYF.

The V call is TRBV5-1, the J call TRBJ2-7, with a possible D match to TRBD1 (6 bases). This CDR3 has 15 amino acids. The germline V gene encodes CDR1 SGHRS and CDR2 YFSETQ. Trimming pared 4 bases from V and 2 bases from J, leaving 16 bases between. The CDR3 is CASSQTGTRAYEQYF. The CDR3 region has the DNA TGCGCCAGCAGCCAGACCGGGACAAGAGCCTACGAGCAGTACTTC.

The chain is built from TRBV2 and TRBJ1-2, with 7 bases identical to TRBD1. This CDR3 has 13 amino acids. Germline assignment: CDR1 SNHLY and CDR2 FYNNEI. V lost 9 bases, J lost 8 bases, and 12 bases stayed unmatched. CDR3 bases: TGTGCCAGTACCGGAACAGGGGTGGAGGGCTACACCTTC. Residues: CASTGTGVEGYTF.

This chain joins TRBV5-1 and TRBJ2-4; either TRBD1 or TRBD2 may supply D (6 bases each). The CDR3 sequence is 15 residues long. The V end lost 1 base, the J end lost 5 bases, and 13 bases lay between the germline ends. Germline CDR1 is SGHRS and CDR2 is YFSETQ. The chain's CDR3 is CASSLWGAEENIQYF. The CDR3 DNA is TGCGCCAGCAGCTTGTGGGGGGCTGAAGAAAACATTCAGTACTTC.

As regards this clone: Different DNA sequences within this sample yield the same CDR3. V gene TRBV5-1 combines with J gene TRBJ1-3; unclear D gene. The CDR3 runs 15 residues. From germline, CDR1 is SGHRS and CDR2 YFSETQ. The V end lost 1 base, the J end lost 0 bases, and 8 bases lay between the germline ends. The CDR3 protein is CASSLSLSSGNTIYF. DNA of the CDR3: TGCGCCAGCAGCTTGAGTCTAAGCTCTGGAAACACCATATATTTT.

The gene calls are TRBV5-1 and TRBJ2-4, with D hard to call. V was cut by 0 bases and J by 4 bases, with 11 bases left in between. The CDR3 has 15 amino acids. Germline CDR1 is SGHRS and CDR2 is YFSETQ. The CDR3 is CASSLVPDLKNIQYF. The CDR3 DNA reads as TGCGCCAGCAGCTTGGTCCCGGACCTGAAAAACATTCAGTACTTC. Combining the CDR3 with reference TRBV5-1 and TRBJ2-4 gives the whole variable domain KAGVTQTPRYLIKTRGQQVTLSCSPISGHRSVSWYQQTPGQGLQFLFEYFSETQRNKGNFPGRFSGRQFSNSRSEMNVSTLELGDSALYLCASSLVPDLKNIQYFGAGTRLSVL.

This chain uses TRBV5-1 with TRBJ1-4; D not resolved. The CDR3 has 14 residues. The germline V gene encodes CDR1 SGHRS and CDR2 YFSETQ. V was pared by 4 bases and J by 8 bases, with 15 bases between. The CDR3 sequence is CASSVGRGEEKLFF. The DNA for the CDR3 is TGCGCCAGCAGCGTAGGCCGTGGGGAGGAAAAACTGTTTTTT.

The V and J genes are TRBV7-7 and TRBJ2-1, with no clear D. The CDR3 sequence is 13 residues long. Trimming cost V 0 bases and J 9 bases, with 9 bases left between them. Per germline, CDR1 SSHAT and CDR2 FNYEAQ (reference sequence). The CDR3, as DNA: TGTGCCAGCAGCTTAGCGGGGTACGGTGAGCAGTTCTTC. Translation: CASSLAGYGEQFF.

The rearrangement links TRBV28 to TRBJ2-7; weak D call: TRBD1 (5 bases). The length of the CDR3 is 15 residues. Germline assignment: CDR1 MDHEN and CDR2 SYDVKM. Trimming removed 5 bases from V and 4 bases from J, with 18 bases in between. CDR3 nucleotides: TGTGCCAGCAGTCTCGATACCCAGGGTGCGTACGAGCAGTACTTC. Translating it yields CASSLDTQGAYEQYF.

The chain couples TRBV5-6 to TRBJ1-2; D might be TRBD1 (6 bases). V was shortened by 4 bases and J by 3 bases, with 13 bases between the two germline ends. Germline loops: CDR1 SGHDT, CDR2 YYEEEE. The CDR3 is made up of 14 amino acids. CDR3 DNA: TGTGCCAGCAGCAAACGACAGGTTGACTATGGCTACACCTTC. This gives the protein CASSKRQVDYGYTF.

CDR3 in DNA: TGTGCCAGTAGTATATCGTGGGCAGTTGGAGAAAAACTGTTTTTT. Residues: CASSISWAVGEKLFF. The J gene is TRBJ1-4, the V gene TRBV19; no reliable D call. The V and J ends lost 2 bases and 8 bases respectively, with 15 bases between them. The CDR3 is 15 amino acids. Germline V CDR1 and CDR2: LNHDA, SQIVND (reference sequence).

The chain employs TRBV2 and TRBJ1-1; tentative D call: TRBD1 (6 bases). CDR1 is SNHLY and CDR2 is FYNNEI in the germline V gene. The CDR3 contains 17 residues. V lost 6 bases, J lost 1 base, and 21 bases lay in between. CDR3 protein: CASRWGARGASNTEAFF. For the CDR3, the DNA is TGTGCCAGCAGATGGGGTGCCAGGGGCGCCTCGAACACTGAAGCTTTCTTT.

As concerns this clone: Other nucleotide sequences from this sample produce the same CDR3. The chain's CDR3 is CSAVTTDTQYF. In DNA form, the CDR3 reads TGCAGTGCTGTAACCACAGATACGCAGTATTTT. The chain uses TRBV20-1 and TRBJ2-3; no clear D gene. Trimming pared 5 bases from V and 2 bases from J, leaving 5 bases between. The CDR3 has 11 residues. From germline, CDR1 is DFQATT and CDR2 SNEGSKA (reference sequence).

The chain has TRBV13 and TRBJ2-7; D may be TRBD2 (6 bases). The CDR3 has 15 residues. Deletions cut 8 bases from V and 2 bases from J, with 19 bases between. Germline assignment: CDR1 PRHDT and CDR2 FYEKMQ (reference sequence). CDR3 residues: CASGEVGRGTYEQYF. In DNA form, the CDR3 reads TGTGCCAGCGGGGAGGTTGGGCGCGGAACCTACGAGCAGTACTTC.